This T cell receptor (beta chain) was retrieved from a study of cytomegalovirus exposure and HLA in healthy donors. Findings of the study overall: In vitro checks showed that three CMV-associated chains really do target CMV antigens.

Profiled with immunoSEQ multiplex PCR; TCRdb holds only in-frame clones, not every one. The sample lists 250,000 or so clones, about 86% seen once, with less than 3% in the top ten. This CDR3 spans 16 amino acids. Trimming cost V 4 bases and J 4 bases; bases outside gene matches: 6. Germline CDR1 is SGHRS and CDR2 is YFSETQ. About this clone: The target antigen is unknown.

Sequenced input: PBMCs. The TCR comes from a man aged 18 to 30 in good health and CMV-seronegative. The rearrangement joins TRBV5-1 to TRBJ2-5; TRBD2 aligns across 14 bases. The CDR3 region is CASSPGLAGVGETQYF. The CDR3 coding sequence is TGCGCCAGCAGCCCGGGACTAGCGGGAGTGGGAGAGACCCAGTACTTC.